The sequence of this T cell receptor (beta chain) was determined in a study of blood T cells in healthy people across ages. This clonotype was observed many times. Next came a second PCR, run for about 6 to 12 cycles, which used a sample-barcoded 5' primer along with a J-beta primer mix. The template-switch adaptor was a 5' adaptor with 12 random nucleotides. It tagged each cDNA molecule. TCRdb processed the 5' RACE reads anew with MiXCR; each CDR3 protein has one entry. The sample lists around 1.7 million distinct CDR3 sequences, 28% seen once, with 7% to 9% in the top ten. V was clipped by 4 bases and J by 7 bases; unmatched bases: 7. CDR3 size: 14 residues. CDR1 is DFQATT and CDR2 is SNEGSKA in the germline V gene (reference sequence).

The chain employs TRBV20-1 and TRBJ1-5; 10 nucleotides line up with TRBD1. The TCR comes from a woman aged 25 to 39 in good health. The sequencing input was blood. As DNA, the CDR3 is TGCAGTGCTACCGGGACAGGGGCGACCCAGCCCCAGCATTTT. Translation gives CSATGTGATQPQHF.